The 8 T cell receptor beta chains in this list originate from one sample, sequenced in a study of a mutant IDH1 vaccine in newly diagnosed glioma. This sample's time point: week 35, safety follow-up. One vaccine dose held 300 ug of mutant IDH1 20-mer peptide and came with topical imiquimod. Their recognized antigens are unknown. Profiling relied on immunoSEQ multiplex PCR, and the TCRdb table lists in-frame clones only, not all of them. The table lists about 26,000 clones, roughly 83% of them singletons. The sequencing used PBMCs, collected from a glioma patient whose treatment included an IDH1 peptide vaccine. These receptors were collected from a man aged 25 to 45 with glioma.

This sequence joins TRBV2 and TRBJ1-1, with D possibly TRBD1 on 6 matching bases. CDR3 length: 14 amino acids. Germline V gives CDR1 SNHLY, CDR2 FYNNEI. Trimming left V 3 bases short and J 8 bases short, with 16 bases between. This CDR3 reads CASSDRGLKREAFF. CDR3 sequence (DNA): TGTGCCAGCAGTGACAGGGGCCTCAAGAGGGAAGCTTTCTTT.

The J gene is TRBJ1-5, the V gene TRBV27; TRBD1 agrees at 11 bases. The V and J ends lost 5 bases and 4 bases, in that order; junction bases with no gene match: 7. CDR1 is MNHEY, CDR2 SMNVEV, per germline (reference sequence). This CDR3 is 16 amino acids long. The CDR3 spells CASSPRDRGANQPQHF. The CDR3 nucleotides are TGTGCCAGCAGTCCCCGGGACAGGGGGGCAAATCAGCCCCAGCATTTT.

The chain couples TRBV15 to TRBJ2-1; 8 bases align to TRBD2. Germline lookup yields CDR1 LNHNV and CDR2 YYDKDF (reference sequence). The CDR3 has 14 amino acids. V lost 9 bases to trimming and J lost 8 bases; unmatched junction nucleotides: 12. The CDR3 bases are TGTGCCACAGGCTCATTTAGCGGGGATGATGAGCAGTTCTTC. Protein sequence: CATGSFSGDDEQFF.

The CDR3, as DNA: TGTGCCAGTAGTCTCGCAGGGGTGCCTACAGATACGCAGTATTTT. This gives the protein CASSLAGVPTDTQYF. The genes are TRBV19 and TRBJ2-3; maybe TRBD1 (6 bases). CDR1 and CDR2 (germline): LNHDA, SQIVND (reference sequence). Trimming left V 5 bases short and J 3 bases short, with 15 bases between. The CDR3 is made up of 15 amino acids.

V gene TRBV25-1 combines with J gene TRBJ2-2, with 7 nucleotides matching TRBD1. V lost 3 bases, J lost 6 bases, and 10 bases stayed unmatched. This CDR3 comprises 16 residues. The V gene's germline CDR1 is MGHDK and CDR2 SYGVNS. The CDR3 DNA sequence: TGTGCCAGCAGTGACCCCGGCAGGGGGACCGCCGGGGAGCTGTTTTTT. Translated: CASSDPGRGTAGELFF.

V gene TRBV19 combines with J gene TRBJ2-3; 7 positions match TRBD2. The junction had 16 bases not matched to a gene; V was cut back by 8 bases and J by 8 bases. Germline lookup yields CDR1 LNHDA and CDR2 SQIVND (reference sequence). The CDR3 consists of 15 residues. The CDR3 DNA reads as TGTGCCAGTTCTCTTCTAGCGGTGGGCCAAAGTACGCAGTATTTT. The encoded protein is CASSLLAVGQSTQYF.

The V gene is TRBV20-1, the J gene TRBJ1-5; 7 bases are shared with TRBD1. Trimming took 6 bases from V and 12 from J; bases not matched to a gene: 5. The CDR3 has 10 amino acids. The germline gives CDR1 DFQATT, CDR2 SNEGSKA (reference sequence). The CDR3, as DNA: TGCAGTGCGACCGACAGGGTCCAGCATTTT. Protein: CSATDRVQHF.

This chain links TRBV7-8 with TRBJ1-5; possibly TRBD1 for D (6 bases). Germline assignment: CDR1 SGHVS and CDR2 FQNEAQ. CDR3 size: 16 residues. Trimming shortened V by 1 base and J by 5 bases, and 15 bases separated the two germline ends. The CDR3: CASSLVDRDKDQPQHF. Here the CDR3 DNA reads TGTGCCAGCAGCTTAGTAGATCGGGACAAAGATCAGCCCCAGCATTTT.